The present entry profiles one T cell receptor beta chain with its context. The antigen is not known. Profiled with immunoSEQ multiplex PCR; TCRdb holds only in-frame clones, not every one. The table shows just under 95,000 clones, with around 82% occurring only once. The sample is drawn from a study of a mutant IDH1 vaccine in newly diagnosed glioma. On the study more broadly: Mean patient age was roughly 43 years; approximately 62% were male and around 40% female. Previous treatment comprised radiotherapy, temozolomide, or both, mostly both. Study-wide findings and caveats: Overall, about 92% of patients had vaccine-induced immune responses. Alterations occurring in top peripheral T cell clonotypes seemed unrelated to pseudoprogression.

The time point was: baseline, week 1 (first vaccination visit). Treatment indicated: pre-vaccination baseline after standard-of-care therapy. Trimming took off 3 bases at V and 6 bases at J, with 14 bases between the two ends. This CDR3 contains 15 residues. Germline values: CDR1 MGHDK, CDR2 SYGVNS. This chain links TRBV25-1 with TRBJ2-2; D may match TRBD1 or TRBD2 (6 bases each). Sequenced material: PBMCs, taken from a glioma patient treated with radiotherapy, temozolomide or both. The sequence came from a woman between 45 and 65 years old with glioma. The CDR3 loop reads CASSELGGYAGELFF. The CDR3 DNA is TGTGCCAGCAGTGAGCTAGGGGGGTACGCCGGGGAGCTGTTTTTT.